The clone carrying this T cell receptor beta chain showed up just a few times. Its target is unknown. These data originate in a study of T cells after yellow fever vaccination. Notes on the study in general: Clonotypes shared by both compartments, CD4 and CD8, made up a small share. On re-exposure, the response was weaker but peaked faster, at day 5 versus 15.

The CDR3 runs to 14 residues. V dropped 5 bases and J dropped 3; count of bases not matched to a gene: 6. In germline, CDR1 is MDHEN, CDR2 SYDVKM. TCRdb reprocessed the 5' RACE reads with MiXCR, giving one entry per CDR3 protein. The sample shows approximately 170,000 distinct CDR3 sequences, 9.5% to 11% of them seen only once. This chain links TRBV28 with TRBJ1-1; 7 nucleotides agree with TRBD1. The sequencing used CD8+ T cells sorted from PBMCs, collected 15 days after the yellow fever booster vaccination. The sequence was obtained from a man younger than 35 who received the YFV17D yellow fever vaccine. In DNA, the CDR3 is TGTGCCAGCAGTCTAGGGGGCGCGGACACTGAAGCTTTCTTT. It yields the protein CASSLGGADTEAFF.